This T cell receptor (beta chain) is from a study of beta chain features in type 1 diabetes. Findings of the study overall: A greater similarity of naive, central memory and Treg TCRB repertoires was seen among patients than among healthy donors. TCRB CDR3s were moderately but significantly shorter in Type 1 diabetes patients in all four CD4+ subsets. Over-representation of high TCR-expressing cells was a possible consequence of cDNA sequencing.

Germline CDR1 SGHRS, CDR2 YFSETQ. The length of the CDR3 is 15 residues. Between the trimmed V and J ends, which lost 0 bases and 0 bases, there was a span of 10 bases. The authors reverse transcribed all of the isolated RNA, so sequencing captured expressed TCRB transcripts. Some clones are missing from TCRdb's copy, which holds only in-frame ones; the method was immunoSEQ multiplex PCR. The profile covers hundreds of thousands of clones, with about a sixth appearing a single time and roughly 0.098% taken by the ten largest. Of note for this clone: No antigen is known for it.

CD4+ naive, central memory, regulatory and stem cell-like memory cells were sorted via CD45RO/CCR7/CD25/CD127/CD95/CD27. The sequencing sample was made of naive CD4+ T cells from blood. The rearrangement joins TRBV5-1 to TRBJ2-7; D call uncertain. The source of this sequence is a man between 18 and 29 years old in good health. CDR3: CASSLDGLLSYEQYF. The CDR3 coding sequence is TGCGCCAGCAGCTTGGACGGTCTACTCTCCTACGAGCAGTACTTC. Full variable domain (remainder filled in from reference TRBV5-1 and TRBJ2-7): KAGVTQTPRYLIKTRGQQVTLSCSPISGHRSVSWYQQTPGQGLQFLFEYFSETQRNKGNFPGRFSGRQFSNSRSEMNVSTLELGDSALYLCASSLDGLLSYEQYFGPGTRLTVT.